These 14 T cell receptor beta chains were all obtained from the same sample, sequenced in a study of neurological immune-mediated disorders. TCRdb reprocessed the 5' RACE reads with MiXCR, giving one entry per CDR3 protein. The profile shows approximately 90,000 distinct CDR3 sequences, 3.5% of them singletons. Sequenced material: PBMCs. These receptors came from a young woman with multiple sclerosis.

Ten or more counts support this clonotype. This chain connects TRBV28 to TRBJ1-5; D unresolved. Germline V gene data show CDR1 as MDHEN and CDR2 as SYDVKM. The ends were cut back, 3 bases at V and 4 bases at J, with 10 bases in the middle. The CDR3 runs to 14 residues. CDR3 nucleotide sequence: TGTGCCAGCAGTTTGGGAAGGTTGAATCAGCCCCAGCATTTT. Its translation is CASSLGRLNQPQHF.

There are many counts of this clonotype. The gene calls are TRBV12-3 or TRBV12-4 and TRBJ2-1; possibly TRBD2 for D (5 bases). V was cut by 8 bases and J by 14 bases, with 16 bases left in between. CDR3 length: 11 amino acids. CDR3 nucleotide sequence: TGTGCCAGCTTCGACCCGGGAACGGAGTTCTTC. Encoded protein: CASFDPGTEFF.

This clonotype was counted at least ten times. The chain is built from TRBV5-1 and TRBJ1-1; TRBD1 is a possible D gene (5 bases). The germline V gene has CDR1 SGHRS and CDR2 YFSETQ. The V end lost 9 bases, the J end lost 0 bases, and 12 bases lay between the germline ends. The CDR3 runs 13 residues. In DNA, the CDR3 is TGCGCCACAAGAGGAGGGGTGAACACTGAAGCTTTCTTT. It encodes CATRGGVNTEAFF.

The chain is built from TRBV11-2 and TRBJ2-2; 7 nucleotides agree with TRBD1. The CDR3 consists of 14 residues. Germline CDR1 SGHAT, CDR2 FQNNGV. J gave up 0 bases and V 10 bases, and 5 bases lay outside the gene matches. CDR3 nucleotide sequence: TGTGCCACTGAAGGGGGCGCGAACACCGGGGAGCTGTTTTTT. Residues: CATEGGANTGELFF.

This clonotype was seen ten or more times. CDR3 loop: CASSYSVLGGYGYTF. Written as DNA, the CDR3 is TGTGCCAGCAGTTACTCAGTTTTGGGGGGCTATGGCTACACCTTC. The chain carries TRBV6-5 and TRBJ1-2; D perhaps matches TRBD1 (5 bases). This CDR3 spans 15 amino acids. The germline V gene has CDR1 MNHEY and CDR2 SVGAGI. Trimming cost V 0 bases and J 4 bases, with 12 bases left between them.

This clonotype has at least ten counts. The V call is TRBV30, the J call TRBJ1-2, with D unclear. CDR1 GTSNPN and CDR2 SVGIG come from the germline V gene (reference sequence). This CDR3 contains 12 residues. With 0 bases removed from V and 1 base from J, the gap between germline ends came to 3 bases. The CDR3 sequence: CAWSVYNYGYTF. The CDR3 region has the DNA TGTGCCTGGAGTGTATATAACTATGGCTACACCTTC.

This clonotype was seen many times. The J gene is TRBJ2-7, the V gene TRBV29-1; D perhaps matches TRBD1 (5 bases). Germline assignment: CDR1 SQVTM and CDR2 ANQGSEA. There are 11 residues in the CDR3. V was shortened by 3 bases and J by 5 bases, with 8 bases between the two germline ends. The CDR3 region has the DNA TGCAGCGTTGACCTGGGGCACGAGCAGTACTTC. Protein: CSVDLGHEQYF.

This clonotype was seen many times. J is TRBJ1-2 and V is TRBV10-3; D unresolved. There are 15 residues in the CDR3. Trimming removed 0 bases from V and 7 bases from J, with 15 bases in between. Germline values: CDR1 ENHRY, CDR2 SYGVKD. The DNA of the CDR3 is TGTGCCATCAGTGAGTCGAACGGATTCGAAGGTGGCTACACCTTC. Translating it yields CAISESNGFEGGYTF.

This clonotype was detected many times. The genes are TRBV20-1 and TRBJ2-7; 8 bases fit TRBD1. V lost 1 base and J lost 2; bases outside the gene matches: 7. The CDR3 runs to 15 residues. Per germline, CDR1 DFQATT and CDR2 SNEGSKA (reference sequence). The CDR3 spells CSARVEDRETYEQYF. The CDR3 DNA is TGCAGTGCTAGAGTAGAGGACAGGGAAACCTACGAGCAGTACTTC.

This clonotype was detected ten times or more. The J gene is TRBJ1-6, the V gene TRBV7-8; D remains unclear. CDR3 length: 15 amino acids. The germline V and J ends were trimmed by 5 bases and 4 bases, with 12 bases remaining between them. Germline values: CDR1 SGHVS, CDR2 FQNEAQ. CDR3 nucleotide sequence: TGTGCCAGCAGCGTTAGGGCACTATATAATTCACCCCTCCACTTT. Amino acid sequence: CASSVRALYNSPLHF.

This clonotype was counted ten times or more. The gene calls are TRBV15 and TRBJ1-5; TRBD1 aligns across 8 bases. J gave up 5 bases and V 1 base, and 10 bases lay outside the gene matches. The CDR3 has 17 residues. The germline gives CDR1 LNHNV, CDR2 YYDKDF (reference sequence). CDR3 sequence: CATSRVLGGQGYQPQHF. The CDR3 DNA reads as TGTGCCACCAGCAGAGTCCTCGGAGGACAGGGCTATCAGCCCCAGCATTTT.

In this sample, this clonotype turned up many times. This chain uses TRBV6-5 with TRBJ1-3; D may be TRBD1 (5 bases). Per the germline V gene, CDR1 is MNHEY and CDR2 is SVGAGI. This CDR3 is 14 amino acids long. V lost 8 bases and J 1 base, leaving 12 bases between the germline ends. Here the CDR3 DNA reads TGTGCCAGCGGTCCGGGGGGTTCTGGAAACACCATATATTTT. Translation gives CASGPGGSGNTIYF.

This clonotype has just a few counts. J is TRBJ1-1 and V is TRBV29-1, with unresolved D. The CDR3 covers 14 residues. The germline gives CDR1 SQVTM, CDR2 ANQGSEA. The V and J ends lost 0 bases and 6 bases respectively, with 14 bases between them. CDR3 nucleotides: TGCAGCGTTGAAGAAGCCCCGGGTTCCGCTGAAGCTTTCTTT. Translated: CSVEEAPGSAEAFF.

This clonotype occurred a few times. Being one base from a much bigger clone, this may be a read error. The J gene is TRBJ2-2, the V gene TRBV10-3; D might be TRBD1 (6 bases). This CDR3 contains 15 residues. The germline V gene has CDR1 ENHRY and CDR2 SYGVKD. Trimming took 10 bases from V and 4 from J, leaving 19 bases between them. CDR3 residues: CATTGGQCFTGELFF. CDR3 nucleotide sequence: TGTGCCACCACCGGAGGACAGTGTTTCACCGGGGAGCTGTTTTTT.